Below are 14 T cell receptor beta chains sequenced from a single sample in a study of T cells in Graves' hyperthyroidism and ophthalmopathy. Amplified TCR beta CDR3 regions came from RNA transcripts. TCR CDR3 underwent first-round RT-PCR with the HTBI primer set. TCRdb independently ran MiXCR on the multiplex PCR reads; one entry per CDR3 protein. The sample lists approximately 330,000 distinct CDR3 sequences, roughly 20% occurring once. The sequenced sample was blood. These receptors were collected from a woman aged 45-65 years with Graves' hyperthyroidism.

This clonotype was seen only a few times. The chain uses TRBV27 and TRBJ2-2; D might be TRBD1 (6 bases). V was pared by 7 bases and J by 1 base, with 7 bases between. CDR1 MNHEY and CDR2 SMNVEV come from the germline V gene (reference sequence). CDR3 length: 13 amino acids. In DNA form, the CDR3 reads TGTGCCAGCATAGGGGGGAACACCGGGGAGCTGTTTTTT. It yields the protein CASIGGNTGELFF.

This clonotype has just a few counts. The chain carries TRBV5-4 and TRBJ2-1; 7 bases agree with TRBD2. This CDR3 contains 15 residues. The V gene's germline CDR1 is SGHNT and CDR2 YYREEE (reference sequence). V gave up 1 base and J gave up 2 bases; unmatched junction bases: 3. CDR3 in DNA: TGTGCCAGCAGCTTGTGGCGGGAGACCTACAATGAGCAGTTCTTC. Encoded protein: CASSLWRETYNEQFF.

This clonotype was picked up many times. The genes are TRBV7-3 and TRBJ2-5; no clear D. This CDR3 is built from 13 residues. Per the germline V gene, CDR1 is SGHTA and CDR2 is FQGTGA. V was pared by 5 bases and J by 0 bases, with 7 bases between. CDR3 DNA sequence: TGTGCCAGCAGCCTAAGGTACCAAGAGACCCAGTACTTC. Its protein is CASSLRYQETQYF. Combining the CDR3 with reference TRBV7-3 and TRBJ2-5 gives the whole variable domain GAGVSQTPSNKVTEKGKYVELRCDPISGHTALYWYRQSLGQGPEFLIYFQGTGAADDSGLPNDRFFAVRPEGSVSTLKIQRTERGDSAVYLCASSLRYQETQYFGPGTRLLVL.

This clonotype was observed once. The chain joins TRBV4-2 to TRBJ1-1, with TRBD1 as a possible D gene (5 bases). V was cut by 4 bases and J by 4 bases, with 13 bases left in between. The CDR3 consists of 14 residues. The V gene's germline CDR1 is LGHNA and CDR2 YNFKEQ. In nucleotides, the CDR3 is TGTGCCAGCAGCCGCCTGGAGGGGTCCACTGAAGCTTTCTTT. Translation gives CASSRLEGSTEAFF.

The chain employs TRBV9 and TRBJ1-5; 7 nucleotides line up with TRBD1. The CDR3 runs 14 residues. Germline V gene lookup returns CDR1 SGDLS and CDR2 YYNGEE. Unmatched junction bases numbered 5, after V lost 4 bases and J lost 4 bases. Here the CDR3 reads CASSPGDRNQPQHF. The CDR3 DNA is TGTGCCAGCAGCCCAGGGGACAGAAATCAGCCCCAGCATTTT.

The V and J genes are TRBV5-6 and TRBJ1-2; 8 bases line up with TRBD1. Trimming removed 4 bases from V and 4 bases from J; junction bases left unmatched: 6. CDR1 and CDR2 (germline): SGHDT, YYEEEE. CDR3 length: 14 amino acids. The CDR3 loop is CASSPRTGSYGYTF. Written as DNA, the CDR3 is TGTGCCAGCAGCCCTCGGACAGGGAGCTATGGCTACACCTTC.

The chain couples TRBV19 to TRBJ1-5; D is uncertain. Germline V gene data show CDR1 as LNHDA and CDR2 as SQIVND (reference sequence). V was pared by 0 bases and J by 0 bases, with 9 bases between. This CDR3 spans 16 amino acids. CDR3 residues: CASSIEGGGSNQPQHF. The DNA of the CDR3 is TGTGCCAGTAGTATAGAAGGAGGAGGTAGCAATCAGCCCCAGCATTTT.

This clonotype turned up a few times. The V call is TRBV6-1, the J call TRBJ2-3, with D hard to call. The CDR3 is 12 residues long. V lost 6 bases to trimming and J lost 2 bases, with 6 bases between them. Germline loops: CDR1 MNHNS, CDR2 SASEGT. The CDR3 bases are TGTGCCAGCAGGGGTGACACAGATACGCAGTATTTT. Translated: CASRGDTDTQYF.

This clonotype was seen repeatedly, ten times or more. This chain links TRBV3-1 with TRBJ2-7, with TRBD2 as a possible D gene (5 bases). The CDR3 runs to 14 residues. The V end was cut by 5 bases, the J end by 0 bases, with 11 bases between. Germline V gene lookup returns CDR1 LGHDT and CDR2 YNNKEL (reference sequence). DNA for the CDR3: TGTGCCAGCAGCTCTGCTGGGAGCTCCTACGAGCAGTACTTC. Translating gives CASSSAGSSYEQYF.

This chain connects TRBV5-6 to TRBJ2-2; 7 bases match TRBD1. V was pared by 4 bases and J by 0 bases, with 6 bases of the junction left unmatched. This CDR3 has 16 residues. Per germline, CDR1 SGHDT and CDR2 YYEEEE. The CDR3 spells CASSLTGTANTGELFF. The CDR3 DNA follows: TGTGCCAGCAGCCTTACCGGGACAGCGAACACCGGGGAGCTGTTTTTT. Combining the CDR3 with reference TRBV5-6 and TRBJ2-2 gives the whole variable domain DAGVTQSPTHLIKTRGQQVTLRCSPKSGHDTVSWYQQALGQGPQFIFQYYEEEERQRGNFPDRFSGHQFPNYSSELNVNALLLGDSALYLCASSLTGTANTGELFFGEGSRLTVL.

The CDR3 DNA reads TGTGCCAGCAGCATGGAAGGGAACACCGGGGAGCTGTTTTTT. As protein: CASSMEGNTGELFF. The chain recombines TRBV12-3 or TRBV12-4 with TRBJ2-2; D not resolved. The CDR3 is 14 residues long. With 6 bases removed from V and 1 base from J, the gap between germline ends came to 9 bases.

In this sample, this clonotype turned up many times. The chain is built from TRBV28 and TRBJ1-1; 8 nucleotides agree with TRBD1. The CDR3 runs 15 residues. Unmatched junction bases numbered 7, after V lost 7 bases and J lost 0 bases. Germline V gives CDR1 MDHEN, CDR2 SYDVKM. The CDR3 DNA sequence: TGTGCCAGCACGGAACAGGGGGAAGTGAACACTGAAGCTTTCTTT. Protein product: CASTEQGEVNTEAFF.

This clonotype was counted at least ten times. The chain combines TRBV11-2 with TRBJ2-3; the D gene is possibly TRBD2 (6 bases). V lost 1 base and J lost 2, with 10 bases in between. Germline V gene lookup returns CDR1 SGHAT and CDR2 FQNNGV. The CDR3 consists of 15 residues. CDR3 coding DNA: TGTGCCAGCAGCTTAGGGGGAGGCCCCACAGATACGCAGTATTTT. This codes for CASSLGGGPTDTQYF.

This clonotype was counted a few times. CDR3 loop: CSATTQGADGYTF. CDR3 nucleotide sequence: TGCAGTGCGACCACCCAGGGGGCTGATGGCTACACCTTC. The chain uses TRBV20-1 and TRBJ1-2, with 8 bases matching TRBD1. The J segment lost 6 bases and the V segment lost 6 bases, leaving 9 bases of the junction unmatched. This CDR3 contains 13 residues. CDR1 is DFQATT and CDR2 is SNEGSKA in the germline V gene (reference sequence).